The 15 T cell receptor beta chains presented below share a single source sample, sequenced in a study of OX40 agonist ivuxolimab in advanced cancers. Repertoires were generated with immunoSEQ multiplex PCR, while TCRdb's copy carries only in-frame clones and drops some. The repertoire has roughly 60,000 clones, 80% to 90% of them found once; the top ten carry about 4.7%. The material was CD4+ or CD8+ T cells sorted from blood, obtained in a trial of the OX40 agonist ivuxolimab. These receptors came from an adult with an advanced solid tumor such as melanoma, head and neck, liver or kidney cancer.

This chain joins TRBV7-9 and TRBJ1-2, with no clear D. Germline V CDR1 and CDR2: SEHNR, FQNEAQ (reference sequence). Between the trimmed V and J ends, which lost 6 bases and 8 bases, there was a span of 16 bases. CDR3 size: 13 residues. CDR3 sequence (DNA): TGTGCCAGCAGTGAAATGGCATCTTACGGCTACACCTTC. Translated, it gives CASSEMASYGYTF.

A single count supports this clone. V usage is TRBV2 and J usage is TRBJ2-5; D is undetermined. The DNA end favors TRBJ2-7, so the J call may be wrong. The CDR3 runs to 12 residues. Germline CDR1 reads SNHLY; CDR2 reads FYNNEI. The CDR3 bases are TGTGCCAGCAGTTTACGTCTGGGCGAGCAGTACTTC. Translation gives CASSLRLGEQYF.

V usage is TRBV10-3 and J usage is TRBJ2-7; either TRBD1 or TRBD2 may supply D (5 bases each). Trimming took 3 bases from V and 1 from J, leaving 16 bases between them. This CDR3 contains 16 residues. Germline lookup yields CDR1 ENHRY and CDR2 SYGVKD. The CDR3 DNA is TGTGCCATCAGTGATACCGAGGGACGACGGTCCTACGAGCAGTACTTC. This translates into CAISDTEGRRSYEQYF.

The V gene is TRBV19, the J gene TRBJ1-5, with D unclear. V lost 5 bases, J lost 2 bases, and 13 bases lay in between. Germline assignment: CDR1 LNHDA and CDR2 SQIVND (reference sequence). The CDR3 has 15 amino acids. The CDR3 sequence is CASSAFYSGNQPQHF. The CDR3 bases are TGTGCCAGTAGTGCCTTTTACTCGGGCAATCAGCCCCAGCATTTT.

V usage is TRBV5-1 and J usage is TRBJ2-5; the D is unclear. The CDR3 extends over 12 amino acids. Germline lookup yields CDR1 SGHRS and CDR2 YFSETQ. Trimming removed 2 bases at V and 3 bases at J, with 5 bases between. CDR3: CASSFWEETQYF. The CDR3 region has the DNA TGCGCCAGCAGCTTTTGGGAAGAGACCCAGTACTTC.

The chain carries TRBV6-4 and TRBJ1-5; unclear D gene. V was trimmed by 6 bases and J by 2 bases, leaving 14 bases between them. Looked up from germline, CDR1 is MRHNA and CDR2 is SNTAGT. The CDR3 extends over 15 amino acids. The CDR3 protein is CASSGLPRGNQPQHF. The CDR3 nucleotides read TGTGCCAGCAGCGGGCTCCCCCGAGGCAATCAGCCCCAGCATTTT.

This chain uses TRBV7-2 with TRBJ2-4, with TRBD2 identical over 10 bases. The CDR3 sequence is 14 residues long. V shed 4 bases and J 8 bases; nucleotides not matched to a gene: 5. CDR1 is SGHTA and CDR2 is FQGNSA in the germline V gene. The CDR3 DNA reads as TGTGCCAGCAGCTCAGCGGGAGGGCCTTACATTCAGTACTTC. Its protein is CASSSAGGPYIQYF.

The V gene is TRBV11-1, the J gene TRBJ2-7, with D tentatively TRBD2 (5 bases). The CDR3 runs to 16 residues. From germline, CDR1 is SGHAT and CDR2 FQDESV (reference sequence). The V gene lost 5 bases and the J gene lost 3 bases, with 20 bases spanning the gap. The CDR3 loop reads CASSPRMRERNYEQYF. The CDR3, as DNA: TGTGCCAGCAGCCCTCGGATGAGAGAGCGGAACTACGAGCAGTACTTC.

This chain joins TRBV11-3 and TRBJ2-1, with 7 bases lining up with TRBD1. The CDR3 totals 14 residues. Germline-derived CDR1 and CDR2 are SGHNT and YENEEA. J gave up 6 bases and V 1 base, and 3 bases lay outside the gene matches. The CDR3 region is CASSLAGGFNEQFF. CDR3 coding DNA: TGTGCCAGCAGCTTAGCAGGGGGATTCAATGAGCAGTTCTTC.

The rearrangement joins TRBV6-4 to TRBJ2-1; 8 nucleotides match TRBD2. Germline CDR1 reads MRHNA; CDR2 reads SNTAGT. This CDR3 has 13 amino acids. V was pared by 3 bases and J by 10 bases, with 5 bases of the junction left unmatched. This CDR3 is CASSEAGEGEQFF. In DNA form, the CDR3 reads TGTGCCAGCAGTGAAGCGGGAGAGGGGGAGCAGTTCTTC.

This clone appeared a few times. The chain has TRBV19 and TRBJ1-1; D is undetermined. Germline V gene sequence: CDR1 LNHDA, CDR2 SQIVND (reference sequence). The V end lost 10 bases, the J end lost 3 bases, and 9 bases lay between the germline ends. The CDR3 is 11 residues long. The CDR3 loop reads CAILRDTEAFF. The CDR3 bases are TGTGCCATCCTTCGCGACACTGAAGCTTTCTTT.

A single count supports this clone. This chain links TRBV23-1 with TRBJ2-7; 9 bases line up with TRBD1. TRBV23-1 is known as an ORF, though its function is uncertain. With 3 bases clipped from V and 3 bases from J, the junction kept 3 bases outside the gene matches. This CDR3 spans 14 amino acids. CDR3 nucleotides: TGCGCCAGCAGTCACAGGACAGGGGACTACGAGCAGTACTTC. It is translated as CASSHRTGDYEQYF.

The chain has TRBV5-4 and TRBJ2-1; D is uncertain. V gave up 4 bases and J gave up 8 bases, with 10 bases separating them. CDR3 length: 12 residues. Germline assignment: CDR1 SGHNT and CDR2 YYREEE (reference sequence). The CDR3 is CASSPKGHEQFF. CDR3 DNA sequence: TGTGCCAGCAGCCCCAAGGGCCATGAGCAGTTCTTC.

The chain is built from TRBV25-1 and TRBJ2-7; D is perhaps TRBD2 (7 bases). Germline loops: CDR1 MGHDK, CDR2 SYGVNS. CDR3 size: 14 residues. V shed 6 bases and J shed 1 base, with 13 bases lying between them. CDR3 DNA: TGTGCCAGCAGACCGGGGGGCGCGTCCTACGAGCAGTACTTC. It encodes CASRPGGASYEQYF.

The gene calls are TRBV7-9 and TRBJ1-2; D uncertain. Per the germline V gene, CDR1 is SEHNR and CDR2 is FQNEAQ (reference sequence). V lost 6 bases and J lost 7, with 15 bases in between. The CDR3 runs 13 residues. This CDR3 is CASSPDPGSGYTF. In DNA, the CDR3 is TGTGCCAGCAGTCCGGACCCAGGAAGTGGCTACACCTTC. The variable domain in full, with the rest retrieved from reference TRBV7-9 and TRBJ1-2, is DTGVSQNPRHKITKRGQNVTFRCDPISEHNRLYWYRQTLGQGPEFLTYFQNEAQLEKSRLLSDRFSAERPKGSFSTLEIQRTEQGDSAMYLCASSPDPGSGYTFGSGTRLTVV.